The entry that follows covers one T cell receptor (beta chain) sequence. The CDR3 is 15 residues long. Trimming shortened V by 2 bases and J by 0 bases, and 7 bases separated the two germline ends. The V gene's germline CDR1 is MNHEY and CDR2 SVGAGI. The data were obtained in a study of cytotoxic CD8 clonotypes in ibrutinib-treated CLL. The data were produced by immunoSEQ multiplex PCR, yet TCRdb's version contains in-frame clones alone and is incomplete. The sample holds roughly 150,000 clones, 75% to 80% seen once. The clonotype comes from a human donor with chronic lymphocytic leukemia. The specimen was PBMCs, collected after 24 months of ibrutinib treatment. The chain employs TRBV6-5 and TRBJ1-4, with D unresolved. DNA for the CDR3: TGTGCCAGCAGTTACGGCCCCCCAACTAATGAAAAACTGTTTTTT. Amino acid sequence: CASSYGPPTNEKLFF.